This is a list of T cell receptor beta chains from one sample in a study of Graves' ophthalmopathy and Graves' hyperthyroidism. TCRdb re-called the multiplex PCR reads through MiXCR, storing one row per CDR3 protein. Among 900,000 to 1,200,000 distinct CDR3 sequences listed, 36% were seen once. Sequencing was carried out using peripheral blood or thyroid tissue (not recorded which). Every receptor here comes from an adult man with Graves' hyperthyroidism. Both conserved end residues are part of each CDR3. Each record gives: D gene, J gene, V gene, clone size, CDR3 length, CDR3 protein, CDR3 DNA. The D gene is left open where the match is weak. Clone size is shown for a subset of rows, as once, few, many or a class of expanded clone.

.,TRBJ2-7,TRBV7-2,.,14,CASSRQIPSYEQYF,TGTGCCAGCAGTAGACAGATCCCCTCCTACGAGCAGTACTTC
TRBD1,TRBJ1-1,TRBV7-8,.,17,CASSLVTQGAQNTEAFF,TGTGCCAGCAGCTTAGTGACGCAGGGGGCCCAGAACACTGAAGCTTTCTTT
.,TRBJ2-7,TRBV5-1,.,14,CASSLGTGRAEQYF,TGCGCCAGCAGCTTGGGGACAGGGAGGGCCGAGCAGTACTTC
.,TRBJ2-2,TRBV7-2,.,16,CASSLDNRANTGELFF,TGTGCCAGCAGCTTAGACAACAGGGCGAACACCGGGGAGCTGTTTTTT
TRBD1,TRBJ2-7,TRBV7-2,.,15,CAWSTQGASSYEQYF,TGTGCCTGGAGCACCCAGGGGGCCTCCTCCTACGAGCAGTACTTC
.,TRBJ1-6,TRBV2,many,13,CASSEVSNSPLHF,TGTGCCAGCAGTGAAGTCAGTAATTCACCCCTCCACTTT
TRBD1,TRBJ1-4,TRBV7-2,.,14,CASSWDSSNEKLFF,TGTGCCAGCAGCTGGGACAGCTCTAATGAAAAACTGTTTTTT
TRBD2,TRBJ2-7,TRBV6-5,.,15,CASSFLLAGPYEQYF,TGTGCCAGCAGTTTCTTGCTAGCGGGACCCTACGAGCAGTACTTC
.,TRBJ2-5,TRBV15,.,16,CATSRVGSLRQETQYF,TGTGCCACCAGCAGAGTTGGTAGCCTGCGACAAGAGACCCAGTACTTC
.,TRBJ1-1,TRBV7-9,.,17,CASSQAGRPIADTEAFF,TGTGCCAGCAGCCAAGCGGGCCGCCCAATTGCGGACACTGAAGCTTTCTTT
TRBD2,TRBJ2-5,TRBV20-1,.,16,CSARGTSGSSWETQYF,TGCAGTGCTAGAGGGACTAGCGGGAGTTCGTGGGAGACCCAGTACTTC
TRBD2,TRBJ2-5,TRBV12-3/TRBV12-4,.,13,CARLLAGQEAQYF,TGTGCCAGACTCCTAGCGGGGCAAGAGGCCCAGTACTTC
.,TRBJ2-2,TRBV29-1,many,13,CSVEPPGTGELFF,TGCAGCGTTGAGCCGCCGGGCACCGGGGAGCTGTTTTTT
.,TRBJ1-1,TRBV9,many,17,CASSVDRMEGGKTEAFF,TGTGCCAGCAGCGTAGATCGGATGGAGGGGGGAAAGACTGAAGCTTTCTTT
TRBD1,TRBJ1-2,TRBV7-8,.,15,CASRPPGGRVGGYTF,TGTGCCAGCAGACCTCCAGGGGGTCGGGTCGGTGGCTACACCTTC
.,TRBJ1-2,TRBV24-1,.,13,CATSDNGAGGYTF,TGTGCCACCAGTGATAACGGGGCTGGTGGCTACACCTTC
TRBD2,TRBJ2-5,TRBV10-3,.,19,CAISEFRTSGEKPVNTQYF,TGTGCCATCAGTGAGTTCAGGACTAGCGGGGAGAAGCCCGTAAACACCCAGTACTTC
TRBD2,TRBJ2-7,TRBV15,.,14,CATSSLGGAREQYF,TGTGCCACCAGCAGTCTGGGAGGGGCGCGCGAGCAGTACTTC
.,TRBJ2-7,TRBV7-9,many,15,CASSLGVGKGYEQYF,TGTGCCAGCAGCTTAGGTGTAGGAAAGGGCTACGAGCAGTACTTC
.,TRBJ2-5,TRBV20-1,.,12,CSARHVRKTQYF,TGCAGTGCTAGACATGTTAGAAAGACCCAGTACTTC
.,TRBJ1-1,TRBV10-3,many,13,CAITSRGDTEAFF,TGTGCCATCACAAGTCGTGGGGACACTGAAGCTTTCTTT
.,TRBJ2-5,TRBV7-2,many,15,CASSLTPDMQETQYF,TGTGCCAGCAGCTTAACACCGGACATGCAAGAGACCCAGTACTTC
.,TRBJ1-6,TRBV25-1,.,16,CASSLAASSYNSPLHF,TGTGCCAGCAGTTTAGCCGCGAGCTCCTATAATTCACCCCTCCACTTT
.,TRBJ2-5,TRBV6-5,many,13,CASSRTMEETQYF,TGTGCCAGCAGCAGGACAATGGAAGAGACCCAGTACTTC
.,TRBJ2-5,TRBV19,many,16,CASSIDRIGGRETQYF,TGTGCCAGTAGTATAGATCGGATCGGGGGACGGGAGACCCAGTACTTC
TRBD1,TRBJ2-2,TRBV12-3/TRBV12-4,few,13,CASTDRVPGELFF,TGTGCCAGCACCGACAGGGTCCCCGGGGAGCTGTTTTTT